The next 15 T cell receptor beta chains were all read from a single sample in a study of CD8+CD57+ T cells in acquired aplastic anemia. CDR3 and TCR beta VDJ profiling relied on genomic DNA as the template. TCRdb reprocessed the reads with MiXCR, giving one entry per CDR3 protein. The sample contains some 44,000 distinct CDR3 sequences, 65% to 70% of which appear only once. The sequenced sample was sorted CD4+, CD8+, or CD8+CD57+ T cells (not recorded which) from PBMCs. These receptors were taken from a human donor in good health, serving as a control.

In its sample, this clonotype was seen once. One end of the junction does not line up with germline, which may come from a read error. V and J are TRBV11-2 and TRBJ2-3, with D perhaps matching TRBD2 (5 bases). This CDR3 contains 15 residues. The germline V gene has CDR1 SGHAT and CDR2 FQNNGV. CDR3 nucleotide sequence: TGTGCCAGCAGCCCTCAGAGCGGATACACAGATACGCGGTATTTT. Translation gives CASSPQSGYTDTRYF. Together with reference TRBV11-2 and TRBJ2-3, the CDR3 gives the full variable domain: EAGVAQSPRYKIIEKRQSVAFWCNPISGHATLYWYQQILGQGPKLLIQFQNNGVVDDSQLPKDRFSAERLKGVDSTLKIQPAKLEDSAVYLCASSPQSGYTDTRYFGPGTRLTVL.

The CDR3 DNA follows: TGTGCCAGTAGTATGGGACAGGGCTACGAGCAGTACTTC. It specifies CASSMGQGYEQYF. The V call is TRBV19, the J call TRBJ2-7; TRBD1 aligns across 9 bases. Germline V CDR1 and CDR2: LNHDA, SQIVND (reference sequence). V lost 3 bases, J lost 3 bases, and 0 bases stayed unmatched. The CDR3 spans 13 residues.

Many counts were recorded for this clonotype. V gene TRBV5-1 combines with J gene TRBJ1-6; 7 bases match TRBD1. CDR3 size: 17 residues. Germline V gives CDR1 SGHRS, CDR2 YFSETQ. The ends lost 2 bases at V and 4 bases at J; junction bases unmatched: 9. The CDR3 protein is CASSLAGTEGYNSPLHF. The CDR3 DNA follows: TGCGCCAGCAGCTTAGCCGGGACAGAGGGTTATAATTCACCCCTCCACTTT. Using reference TRBV5-1 and TRBJ1-6 for the parts outside the CDR3, the full variable domain is KAGVTQTPRYLIKTRGQQVTLSCSPISGHRSVSWYQQTPGQGLQFLFEYFSETQRNKGNFPGRFSGRQFSNSRSEMNVSTLELGDSALYLCASSLAGTEGYNSPLHFGNGTRLTVT.

This chain links TRBV10-3 with TRBJ1-2; D ambiguous. Between the trimmed V and J ends, which lost 0 bases and 7 bases, there was a span of 9 bases. The CDR3 loop spans 13 amino acids. Per the germline V gene, CDR1 is ENHRY and CDR2 is SYGVKD. DNA of the CDR3: TGTGCCATCAGTGAGTCCGGCAGCGTTGGCTACACCTTC. Residues: CAISESGSVGYTF.

This clonotype was found many times. CDR3 nucleotide sequence: TGTGCCAGCAGTTCCGGGACAGGGCCTCGGGGCCTCTACGAGCAGTACTTC. Protein sequence: CASSSGTGPRGLYEQYF. V and J are TRBV12-3 or TRBV12-4 and TRBJ2-7, with 9 positions matching TRBD1. The CDR3 sequence is 17 residues long. The V and J ends lost 4 bases and 3 bases, in that order; junction bases with no gene match: 13.

This clonotype has just one count. CDR3 sequence reads: CSAIGTFYEQYF. The CDR3 coding sequence is TGCAGTGCGATAGGGACTTTCTACGAGCAGTACTTC. This sequence joins TRBV20-1 and TRBJ2-7; tentative D call: TRBD2 (6 bases). The CDR3 has 12 residues. The V gene lost 6 bases and the J gene lost 3 bases, with 12 bases spanning the gap. The germline CDR1 and CDR2 sequences are DFQATT and SNEGSKA (reference sequence).

Concerning this clonotype: The missing conserved phenylalanine or tryptophan at the end of this CDR3 makes a read error likely. CDR3 loop: CVSSYSEDRGDYGYTY. The CDR3 bases are TGTGTCAGCAGTTACTCTGAGGACAGGGGCGATTATGGCTACACCTAC. V usage is TRBV6-5 and J usage is TRBJ1-2, with TRBD1 identical over 9 bases. The CDR3 sequence is 16 residues long. Germline V gene sequence: CDR1 MNHEY, CDR2 SVGAGI.

The V gene is TRBV29-1, the J gene TRBJ1-1, with 7 bases aligning to TRBD1. The CDR3 is 12 residues long. Germline values: CDR1 SQVTM, CDR2 ANQGSEA. Unmatched junction bases numbered 9, after V lost 8 bases and J lost 6 bases. The CDR3 region is CSYLDRVPEAFF. The CDR3 nucleotides are TGCAGCTACCTTGACAGGGTCCCTGAAGCTTTCTTT. Full variable domain (missing parts from reference TRBV29-1 and TRBJ1-1): SAVISQKPSRDICQRGTSLTIQCQVDSQVTMMFWYRQQPGQSLTLIATANQGSEATYESGFVIDKFPISRPNLTFSTLTVSNMSPEDSSIYLCSYLDRVPEAFFGQGTRLTVV.

The chain has TRBV9 and TRBJ2-5; D unresolved. Trimming stripped 0 bases from V and 5 bases from J, with 5 bases between. The germline V gene encodes CDR1 SGDLS and CDR2 YYNGEE. The CDR3 runs 12 residues. CDR3 region: CASSVESETQYF. CDR3 DNA sequence: TGTGCCAGCAGCGTAGAATCCGAGACCCAGTACTTC.

The chain employs TRBV10-2 and TRBJ2-1; 9 bases align to TRBD2. The CDR3 is 15 amino acids. Losses at the gene ends were 5 bases for V and 5 bases for J; bases not matched to a gene: 7. Germline V gives CDR1 WSHSY, CDR2 SAAADI. CDR3 residues: CASSLGGGAHNEQFF. The DNA of the CDR3 is TGCGCCAGCAGTTTGGGCGGGGGGGCCCACAATGAGCAGTTCTTC.

This clonotype was recorded a few times. The V gene is TRBV7-2, the J gene TRBJ2-3, with D unclear. Germline CDR1 and CDR2: SGHTA and FQGNSA. Trimming stripped 3 bases from V and 5 bases from J, with 9 bases between. The CDR3 extends over 13 amino acids. Written as DNA, the CDR3 is TGTGCCAGCAGCTTCGATGCCATAGATACGCAGTATTTT. This encodes CASSFDAIDTQYF.

The sample holds a few counts of this clonotype. The V and J genes are TRBV3-1 and TRBJ1-6; D possibly corresponds to TRBD1 (5 bases). This CDR3 region has 15 residues. V was clipped by 1 base and J by 9 bases, with 13 bases between them. Germline lookup yields CDR1 LGHDT and CDR2 YNNKEL (reference sequence). Written as DNA, the CDR3 is TGTGCCAGCAGCCAAGTGGGCAGGGCTGGTTCACCCCTCCACTTT. It encodes CASSQVGRAGSPLHF.

A single count supports this clonotype. The V gene is TRBV9, the J gene TRBJ1-4; TRBD1 matches at 9 bases. The CDR3 runs 17 residues. The V and J ends lost 3 bases and 4 bases, in that order; junction bases with no gene match: 10. Germline V gene data show CDR1 as SGDLS and CDR2 as YYNGEE. CDR3 nucleotides: TGTGCCAGCAGCGCCAGGACAGGGGACAGGAATAATGAAAAACTGTTTTTT. As protein: CASSARTGDRNNEKLFF.

The chain recombines TRBV7-2 with TRBJ2-1; D is ambiguous. The germline CDR1 and CDR2 sequences are SGHTA and FQGNSA. The CDR3 totals 12 residues. V lost 0 bases and J 10 bases, leaving 7 bases between the germline ends. Written as DNA, the CDR3 is TGTGCCAGCAGCTTAGCTGTGGGGGAGCAGTTCTTC. This translates into CASSLAVGEQFF.

J is TRBJ1-1 and V is TRBV29-1; D not resolved. The CDR3 contains 13 residues. Trimming took 1 base from V and 4 from J, leaving 10 bases between them. Germline-derived CDR1 and CDR2 are SQVTM and ANQGSEA. The CDR3: CSVEGISGTEAFF. CDR3 bases: TGCAGCGTTGAAGGCATAAGCGGCACTGAAGCTTTCTTT.